This T cell receptor (beta chain) originates from a study of blood T cell repertoires in COVID-19. Study-wide background: Samples representing acute and convalescent COVID-19 were sourced from the United States, Italy and Spain.

Per the original methods: Amplified reference gene primers provided the basis for estimating nucleated cell counts. TCRdb's copy holds only in-frame clones and misses some; the assay was immunoSEQ multiplex PCR. V, J and clone size reflect that table, while D and trimming were determined from the DNA. This sample yields approximately 270,000 clones, of which over 75% are seen a single time; more than 4% belongs to the top ten. Trimming cost V 4 bases and J 9 bases; bases outside gene matches: 2. CDR1 and CDR2 (germline): MGHDK, SYGVNS. The CDR3 totals 13 residues. Donors were grouped by their self-reported clinical history. Cohort 3 donors were reported recovered after two negative PCRs, clearance, or symptom resolution.

Sequenced material: PBMCs or T cells enriched from blood (not recorded which). This rearrangement joins TRBV25-1 to TRBJ1-6, with 8 positions matching TRBD1. This clonotype was sampled from a woman aged 25 to 39 who had recovered from COVID-19. The CDR3 is CASSGQGFSPLHF. The CDR3 DNA reads as TGTGCCAGCAGTGGACAGGGGTTTTCACCCCTCCACTTT. The whole variable domain, remainder taken from reference TRBV25-1 and TRBJ1-6, is EADIYQTPRYLVIGTGKKITLECSQTMGHDKMYWYQQDPGMELHLIHYSYGVNSTEKGDLSSESTVSRIRTEHFPLTLESARPSHTSQYLCASSGQGFSPLHFGNGTRLTVT.